The rows below give T cell receptor beta chains drawn from one sample of a study of blood T cell repertoires in COVID-19. Profiled with immunoSEQ multiplex PCR; TCRdb holds only in-frame clones, not every one. This table holds 150,000 or so clones, around 82% found once. Sequencing was performed on peripheral blood. The receptors shown here come from an older woman with acute or convalescent COVID-19. The CDR3 runs from the conserved cysteine through the conserved F or W. The D gene is left open where the match is weak. A clone size is listed for some rows: how often the clone was seen (once, few, many), or a class if it is expanded.

V	D	J	size	DNA	CDR3
TRBV12-5	TRBD2	TRBJ2-7	once	TGTGCTAGTGTCCCGAGAAGCGGGGCGGGGGAGCAGTACTTC	CASVPRSGAGEQYF
TRBV27	TRBD1	TRBJ1-2	few	TGTGCCAGCAGTCGTCAGGAAGGGGGCAGTCGTGGCTACACCTTC	CASSRQEGGSRGYTF
TRBV9	.	TRBJ1-4	.	TGTGCCAGCAGCGTTCTTGGGACAAGTGAAAAACTGTTTTTT	CASSVLGTSEKLFF
TRBV12-3/TRBV12-4	.	TRBJ1-4	.	TGTGCCAGCAGTCCAGGAGGGGAAAAACTGTTTTTT	CASSPGGEKLFF
TRBV11-2	TRBD1	TRBJ2-1	once	TGTGCCAGCAGCTTAGACTTCAGACAGGGGTATTCCTACAATGAGCAGTTCTTC	CASSLDFRQGYSYNEQFF
TRBV10-2	.	TRBJ1-5	.	TGCGCCAGCAGTAACCAAGCGGGGGGGCCCCAGCATTTT	CASSNQAGGPQHF
TRBV6-5	TRBD2	TRBJ2-1	.	TGTGCCAGCAGCGGACTAGCGGGAGTCGATGAGCAGTTCTTC	CASSGLAGVDEQFF
TRBV24-1	.	TRBJ1-2	once	TGTGCCACCAGTGATTTGTACACTAACTATGGCTACACCTTC	CATSDLYTNYGYTF
TRBV9	.	TRBJ1-2	.	TGTGCCAGCAGCGTAGCTGGGGGGGGCTCCTCGTCAAGTGGCTACACCTTC	CASSVAGGGSSSSGYTF
TRBV28	.	TRBJ1-2	.	TGTGCCAGCAGTTCCCCCTGGGGGGAGACTGGACTTCTTTCCGATGGCTACACCTTC	CASSSPWGETGLLSDGYTF
TRBV5-5	.	TRBJ2-5	.	TGTGCCAGCAGCTTTTCTGGTTCGGGAGAGACCCAGTACTTC	CASSFSGSGETQYF
TRBV15	.	TRBJ1-1	.	TGTGCCACCAGCAGAGGTACACTGAACACTGAAGCTTTCTTT	CATSRGTLNTEAFF
TRBV5-5	TRBD1	TRBJ1-4	.	TGTGCCAGCAGTGGGGACAGGGCACAAGAAAAACTGTTTTTT	CASSGDRAQEKLFF
TRBV5-1	TRBD1	TRBJ2-1	.	TGCGCCAGCAGCATCTTGACAGGGGAGGTTTACAATGAGCAGTTCTTC	CASSILTGEVYNEQFF
TRBV9	.	TRBJ1-1	.	TGTGCCAGCAGCGTAGAAGGCAGGGGCCCCCACACTGAAGCTTTCTTT	CASSVEGRGPHTEAFF
TRBV9	TRBD2	TRBJ2-2	.	TGTGCCAGCAGCGCCCTAGATGGGGGAGGGAGGGAGCTGTTTTTT	CASSALDGGGRELFF
TRBV7-8	TRBD1	TRBJ1-1	.	TGTGCCAGCAGCTTAGGCAGCCCGGGACAGGTGGGCACTGAAGCTTTCTTT	CASSLGSPGQVGTEAFF
TRBV19	.	TRBJ1-2	.	TGTGCCAGTAGTGTCCAGGGGCCCTATGGCTACACCTTC	CASSVQGPYGYTF
TRBV30	.	TRBJ1-6	.	TGTGCCTGGAGCTTGTATCCGCCCCTCCACTTT	CAWSLYPPLHF
TRBV27	TRBD1	TRBJ1-2	few	TGTGCCAGCAGTGCATACGGGACAGGGGTCCATGGCTACACCTTC	CASSAYGTGVHGYTF
TRBV15	.	TRBJ2-1	.	TGTGCCACCAGCTCGGACAGAGCCTCCTACAATGAGCAGTTCTTC	CATSSDRASYNEQFF
TRBV6-7	.	TRBJ2-7	few	TGTGCCAGCAGTAAAGGGGGTAAAGACAGAGCCTACGAGCAGTACTTC	CASSKGGKDRAYEQYF
TRBV7-2	TRBD1	TRBJ2-7	.	TGTGCCAGCAGCCACGGGACAGGGGAGTACGAGCAGTACTTC	CASSHGTGEYEQYF
TRBV24-1	TRBD1	TRBJ2-5	once	TGTGCCACCAGTGGCGGACAGGGGACCAGGGAGACCCAGTACTTC	CATSGGQGTRETQYF
TRBV10-3	TRBD2	TRBJ2-5	.	TGTGCCATCAGTGATGCTAGCGGGGGGAAAGAGACCCAGTACTTC	CAISDASGGKETQYF
TRBV24-1	TRBD1	TRBJ1-5	.	TGTGCCACCAGTGATTCGACAGGGGGGAATCAGCCCCAGCATTTT	CATSDSTGGNQPQHF
TRBV2	.	TRBJ1-2	few	TGTGCCAGCAGTGAAGCGGGGCGGGGATCTAGCTATGGCTACACCTTC	CASSEAGRGSSYGYTF
TRBV9	.	TRBJ1-5	.	TGTGCCAGCAGCGTAGCAGGGATAAATCAGCCCCAGCATTTT	CASSVAGINQPQHF
TRBV15	.	TRBJ2-2	.	TGTGCCACCAGCAGCCTTAGGGAACAGGCCTCCGGGGAGCTGTTTTTT	CATSSLREQASGELFF
TRBV21-1	.	TRBJ1-4	.	TGTGCCAGCAGCACGGAAAAACTGTTTTTT	CASSTEKLFF
TRBV18	.	TRBJ2-2	.	TGTGCCAGCTCACCAAGCCAGACAGTAACGAGGCCCGGGGAGCTGTTTTTT	CASSPSQTVTRPGELFF
TRBV6-1	.	TRBJ2-2	few	TGTGCCAGCAGTGACCGACAGAACACCGGGGAGCTGTTTTTT	CASSDRQNTGELFF
TRBV5-1	.	TRBJ2-3	.	TGCGCCAGCAGCGCCGGTAACGGTGGGGGGACAGATACGCAGTATTTT	CASSAGNGGGTDTQYF
TRBV6-2/TRBV6-3	TRBD2	TRBJ2-1	.	TGTGCCAGCAGTTACTCAGAGACTAGCCCTTACAATGAGCAGTTCTTC	CASSYSETSPYNEQFF
TRBV5-5	TRBD1	TRBJ1-1	.	TGTGCCAGCAGCATACGAGACAGGGGACCTGAAGCTTTCTTT	CASSIRDRGPEAFF
TRBV19	.	TRBJ1-6	.	TGTGCCAGTGGGCCAGGGAATCTATCACCCCTCCACTTT	CASGPGNLSPLHF
TRBV6-5	TRBD1	TRBJ2-2	.	TGTGCCAGCAGAAACCCGACAGGGGGCACCGGGGAGCTGTTTTTT	CASRNPTGGTGELFF
TRBV27	.	TRBJ2-1	few	TGTGCCAGCAGTTTATTGAGCGGAAGCCCCAGAGGCAATGAGCAGTTCTTC	CASSLLSGSPRGNEQFF
TRBV6-5	TRBD1	TRBJ2-1	once	TGTGCCAGCAGCCCCCTGGGACAGGGGAAAGGCGAGCAGTTCTTC	CASSPLGQGKGEQFF